The rows below give T cell receptor beta chains drawn from one sample of a study of blood T cell repertoires in COVID-19. Data came from immunoSEQ multiplex PCR; TCRdb stores just in-frame clones and leaves some out. Seen here are fewer than 300,000 clones, just over 85% observed once, and the top ten hold under 14%. Sequencing was carried out using peripheral blood. The receptors derive from a man aged 50-60 years with COVID-19, enrolled during active disease. Each CDR3 is given without its conserved first and last residue.

j_call v_call cdr3_aa
TRBJ1-2 TRBV7-2 ASSLSGTGGGYT
TRBJ2-5 TRBV12-3/TRBV12-4 ASSTGDLKTQY
TRBJ1-6 TRBV7-9 ASSPGTRTNNSPLH
TRBJ2-7 TRBV29-1 SGKQGSEQY
TRBJ1-2 TRBV7-2 ASSLDRGRGGYT
TRBJ2-1 TRBV30 AWSDGGLDLPQF
TRBJ2-5 TRBV9 ASSVGQEHQETQY
TRBJ2-2 TRBV7-2 ASRRDSGFTGELF
TRBJ2-7 TRBV29-1 STRGQYEQY
TRBJ2-3 TRBV11-2 ASSLGGTSDTDTQY
TRBJ2-7 TRBV5-1 ASSPGLAGRSEASEQY
TRBJ2-7 TRBV4-2 ASSQERSSVPYEQY
TRBJ2-3 TRBV4-3 ASSQDPPTSGGAPTDTQY
TRBJ1-3 TRBV28 ASSSSEGAAGNTIY
TRBJ2-7 TRBV27 ASSLHGQLYEQY
TRBJ2-1 TRBV6-2/TRBV6-3 ASSHGEAGQLNNEQF
TRBJ2-7 TRBV19 ASSMGSFEQY
TRBJ2-7 TRBV19 ASSPRYSAYEQY
TRBJ2-1 TRBV7-7 ASSLGTDSYNEQF
TRBJ1-2 TRBV3-1/TRBV3-2 ASSQGTGGRGYT
TRBJ2-2 TRBV5-1 ASSLGDREDTGELF
TRBJ2-7 TRBV5-1 ASSGTSSRAEQY
TRBJ2-2 TRBV6-5 ASRTSSGSTGELF
TRBJ1-2 TRBV6-1 ASSEGGVFGYT
TRBJ1-6 TRBV5-6 ASSLQGLNSPLH
TRBJ1-2 TRBV18 ASSPDSSSYGYT
TRBJ1-4 TRBV12-5 ASGLGQGMVEKLF
TRBJ1-6 TRBV5-1 ASSRGTGVFSPLH
TRBJ2-1 TRBV9 ASSPFFPSELRNEQF
TRBJ2-1 TRBV5-1 ASSFGSEPYNEQF
TRBJ2-1 TRBV7-3 ASRMEGRNEQF
TRBJ2-7 TRBV6-5 ASSGRDRASYEQY
TRBJ1-2 TRBV5-6 ASSPGTGGDRGYT
TRBJ1-1 TRBV6-5 ASSYVHPSGWTEAF
TRBJ2-3 TRBV3-1/TRBV3-2 ASSQGRGTDTQY
TRBJ2-7 TRBV2 ASSEGLALAGYEQY
TRBJ1-1 TRBV11-3 ASSHKGQPATEAF
TRBJ2-7 TRBV20-1 SASAYRERFSYEQY
TRBJ2-2 TRBV30 AWSTRTGELF
TRBJ2-2 TRBV9 ASSVVGQGSGELF